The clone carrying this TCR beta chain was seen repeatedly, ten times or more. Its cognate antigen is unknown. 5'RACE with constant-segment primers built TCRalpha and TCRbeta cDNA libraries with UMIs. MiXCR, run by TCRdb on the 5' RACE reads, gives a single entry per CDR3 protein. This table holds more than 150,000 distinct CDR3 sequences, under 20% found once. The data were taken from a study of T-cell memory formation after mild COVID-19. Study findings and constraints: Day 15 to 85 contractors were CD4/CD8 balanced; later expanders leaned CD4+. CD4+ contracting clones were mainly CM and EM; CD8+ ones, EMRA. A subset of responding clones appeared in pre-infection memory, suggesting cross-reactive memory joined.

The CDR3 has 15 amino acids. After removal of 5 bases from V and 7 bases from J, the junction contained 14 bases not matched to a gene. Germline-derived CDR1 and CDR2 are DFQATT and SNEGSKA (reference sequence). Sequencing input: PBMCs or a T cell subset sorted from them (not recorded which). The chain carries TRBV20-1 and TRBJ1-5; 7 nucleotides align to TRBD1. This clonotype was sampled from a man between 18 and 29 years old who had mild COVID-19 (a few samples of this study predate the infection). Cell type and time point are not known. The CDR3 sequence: CSASQGSRVWQPQHF. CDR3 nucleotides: TGCAGTGCTTCACAGGGGTCCCGAGTTTGGCAGCCCCAGCATTTT.